This TCR beta chain was retrieved from a study of blood T cell repertoires in COVID-19. Study-level information: There were acute and convalescent COVID-19 samples, and they came from the United States, Italy and Spain.

V dropped 0 bases and J dropped 2; count of bases not matched to a gene: 2. This CDR3 region has 16 residues. The germline gives CDR1 SGHNT, CDR2 YYREEE (reference sequence). Enrolled through a virtual design, the participants were between 18 and 89 years of age and came from about two dozen US areas. Grouping used clinical history reported by participants in a survey and questionnaire. Exposed volunteers were people who met a COVID-19 case within 2 weeks before study entry. Assay: immunoSEQ multiplex PCR; the TCRdb copy retains only in-frame clones and omits some. The table has over 250,000 clones, approximately 80% seen once.

This TCR came from a man aged 40-49 years who had been exposed to COVID-19. Sequencing was carried out using PBMCs or T cells enriched from blood (not recorded which). The chain is built from TRBV5-4 and TRBJ2-2, with 9 bases fitting TRBD2. The DNA for the CDR3 is TGTGCCAGCAGCTTGGGACTAGCGGTTAACACCGGGGAGCTGTTTTTT. It encodes CASSLGLAVNTGELFF.